This paragraph reports one TCR beta chain. This record comes from a study of shared clonotypes between healthy human individuals. CDR1 is SGDLS, CDR2 YYNGEE, per germline. CDR3 length equals 15 residues. The junction had 5 bases not matched to a gene; V was cut back by 4 bases and J by 8 bases. Repertoires were generated with immunoSEQ multiplex PCR, while TCRdb's copy carries only in-frame clones and drops some. The sample shows around 2.1 million clones, more than 90% of them seen only once. This rearrangement joins TRBV9 to TRBJ2-1; TRBD2 matches at 14 bases. This clonotype was obtained from a man between 18 and 29 years old in good health. The sample taken for sequencing was naive CD4+ T cells sorted from blood. Subset here: CD45RA+ positively selected. The CDR3 DNA reads TGTGCCAGCAGCAGAAGACTAGCGGGAGGGGATGAGCAGTTCTTC. Protein: CASSRRLAGGDEQFF.